Listed here are 30 T cell receptor beta chains from one sample, sequenced in a study of graft-versus-host responses after intestinal transplantation. Irradiated, violet-dye-labeled stimulators (about 200,000) were plated alongside about 200,000 CFSE-labeled responders. This table comes from immunoSEQ multiplex PCR, and its TCRdb copy is limited to in-frame clones, with some not included. The top ten hold about 2.6% of the sample, which has under 15,000 clones, about 30% seen once. Sequenced material: alloreactive CD8+ T cells from a mixed lymphocyte reaction culture, taken before intestinal transplant. Subset: CFSE-low proliferating T cells sorted from roughly six-day pre-transplant mixed lymphocyte reaction (GvH or HvG direction). The source is a human patient who received an intestinal transplant.

The chain employs TRBV4-2 and TRBJ2-3, with TRBD1 matching 11 bases. CDR3 size: 15 residues. Trimming at V came to 5 bases and at J to 5 bases, leaving 6 bases not matched to a gene. CDR1 and CDR2 from the germline V gene are LGHNA and YNFKEQ. CDR3 nucleotides: TGTGCCAGCAGCTCCCGGACAGGGGGCATAGATACGCAGTATTTT. Its translation is CASSSRTGGIDTQYF.

Relative to its sample, this clone is medium-sized (0.01 to 0.1%). This chain links TRBV6-4 with TRBJ2-1, with 8 nucleotides matching TRBD2. Looked up from germline, CDR1 is MRHNA and CDR2 is SNTAGT. This CDR3 spans 18 amino acids. V shed 8 bases, J shed 6 bases, and the junction held 21 bases outside the gene matches. The chain's CDR3 is CASLTGTRKPRFPNEQFF. DNA of the CDR3: TGTGCCAGCTTAACCGGGACTAGAAAACCCCGGTTCCCCAATGAGCAGTTCTTC.

The chain recombines TRBV9 with TRBJ2-1, with D maybe TRBD1 (6 bases). The CDR3 is 15 amino acids. The V gene lost 0 bases and the J gene lost 4 bases, with 11 bases spanning the gap. Germline CDR1 and CDR2: SGDLS and YYNGEE. In nucleotides, the CDR3 is TGTGCCAGCAGCGTAGGAAGGACAGTTTACAATGAGCAGTTCTTC. Protein product: CASSVGRTVYNEQFF.

In its sample, this clone was seen a few times. The chain combines TRBV4-2 with TRBJ1-1; 7 bases fit TRBD1. Per germline, CDR1 LGHNA and CDR2 YNFKEQ. This CDR3 contains 20 residues. Trimming cost V 2 bases and J 3 bases; bases outside gene matches: 21. The CDR3 DNA reads as TGTGCCAGCAGCCAAAGGGGGACTAGGACAGGATGGCGGAGGCACACTGAAGCTTTCTTT. It specifies CASSQRGTRTGWRRHTEAFF.

This clone was counted only a few times. One end of the junction fails to match germline, which may point to a read error. This chain joins TRBV4-1 and TRBJ2-7; D remains unclear. CDR3 size: 13 residues. CDR1 and CDR2 from the germline V gene are MGHRA and YSYEKL. Here the CDR3 reads CASSLERPLEQYF. DNA for the CDR3: TGTGCCAGCAGCCTCGAGAGGCCCCTCGAGCAGTACTTC.

The gene calls are TRBV7-3 and TRBJ2-3, with 7 bases identical to TRBD1. Germline V gene data show CDR1 as SGHTA and CDR2 as FQGTGA. This CDR3 comprises 15 residues. Trimming cost V 5 bases and J 1 base; bases outside gene matches: 6. In nucleotides, the CDR3 is TGTGCCAGCAGCCCCACAGGGGTCGGCACAGATACGCAGTATTTT. This encodes CASSPTGVGTDTQYF.

The V and J genes are TRBV4-2 and TRBJ1-1; TRBD1 matches 9 bases. The trim removed 3 bases at V and 6 bases at J, leaving 11 bases unmatched. The CDR3 is 16 residues long. Germline V lookup: CDR1 LGHNA, CDR2 YNFKEQ. The CDR3 DNA sequence: TGTGCCAGCAGCCACATACCGACAGGGGGATGGGCTGAAGCTTTCTTT. Protein sequence: CASSHIPTGGWAEAFF.

This clone was observed a few times. The chain joins TRBV28 to TRBJ2-5; D could derive from TRBD1 or TRBD2 (5 bases each). V gave up 7 bases and J gave up 5 bases, with 17 bases separating them. The CDR3 has 14 amino acids. Germline-derived CDR1 and CDR2 are MDHEN and SYDVKM. The CDR3 DNA sequence: TGTGCCAGCACCCTAGTGGGGGATCGGGAGACCCAGTACTTC. This codes for CASTLVGDRETQYF.

This chain connects TRBV4-1 to TRBJ2-1, with D tentatively TRBD1 (5 bases). The V end lost 2 bases, the J end lost 4 bases, and 9 bases lay between the germline ends. There are 14 residues in the CDR3. In germline, CDR1 is MGHRA, CDR2 YSYEKL. DNA of the CDR3: TGCGCCAGCAGCCAACCAGGGTGGTACAATGAGCAGTTCTTC. This gives the protein CASSQPGWYNEQFF.

The rearrangement links TRBV19 to TRBJ2-7, with D perhaps matching TRBD1 (5 bases). Germline V gene data show CDR1 as LNHDA and CDR2 as SQIVND (reference sequence). The V gene lost 3 bases and the J gene lost 2 bases, with 5 bases spanning the gap. The CDR3 has 12 amino acids. CDR3 sequence: CASSMDTYEQYF. The CDR3 DNA reads TGTGCCAGTAGTATGGACACCTACGAGCAGTACTTC.

J is TRBJ2-7 and V is TRBV11-2; no clear D gene. CDR3 length: 14 residues. Germline V lookup: CDR1 SGHAT, CDR2 FQNNGV. The V gene lost 5 bases and the J gene lost 2 bases, with 13 bases spanning the gap. CDR3 region: CASSQLREPYEQYF. CDR3 DNA: TGTGCCAGCAGCCAGCTTAGGGAACCCTACGAGCAGTACTTC.

The V and J genes are TRBV11-3 and TRBJ2-3, with 9 positions matching TRBD1. The V gene's germline CDR1 is SGHNT and CDR2 YENEEA. Unmatched junction bases numbered 2, after V lost 4 bases and J lost 0 bases. This CDR3 spans 15 amino acids. The CDR3 loop is CASSSGTGSTDTQYF. The CDR3 bases are TGTGCCAGCAGCTCCGGGACAGGGAGCACAGATACGCAGTATTTT.

About this clone: The junction departs from germline at one end; a sequencing error may be responsible. The identical CDR3 is also encoded by other nucleotide sequences in the sample. The V gene is TRBV11-2, the J gene TRBJ1-2; TRBD1 matches 7 bases. The germline gives CDR1 SGHAT, CDR2 FQNNGV. This CDR3 has 15 residues. The CDR3 coding sequence is TGTGCCAGCAGCGCTGGGAGGGGGCAAAACTATGGCTACACCTTT. It encodes CASSAGRGQNYGYTF.

This clone has a count of ten or more. The rearrangement links TRBV5-1 to TRBJ2-7; TRBD1 agrees at 7 bases. The V and J ends lost 4 bases and 3 bases, in that order; junction bases with no gene match: 16. Looked up from germline, CDR1 is SGHRS and CDR2 is YFSETQ. The CDR3 extends over 17 amino acids. The DNA for the CDR3 is TGCGCCAGCAGCGTGCAGGGCAGGGGGTTTACTCTCTACGAGCAGTACTTC. This sequence encodes CASSVQGRGFTLYEQYF. Variable domain in full (rest from reference TRBV5-1 and TRBJ2-7): KAGVTQTPRYLIKTRGQQVTLSCSPISGHRSVSWYQQTPGQGLQFLFEYFSETQRNKGNFPGRFSGRQFSNSRSEMNVSTLELGDSALYLCASSVQGRGFTLYEQYFGPGTRLTVT.

This clone has more than one count but fewer than ten. The chain has TRBV7-6 and TRBJ2-5; D is unclear. V was clipped by 2 bases and J by 6 bases, with 4 bases between them. This CDR3 is 11 amino acids long. CDR1 SGHVS and CDR2 FNYEAQ come from the germline V gene. The CDR3 spells CASSLLKTQYF. Here the CDR3 DNA reads TGTGCCAGCAGCTTACTCAAGACCCAGTACTTC.

In regard to this clone: This probably arose from a read error, given a far larger clone one base away. V gene TRBV7-7 combines with J gene TRBJ2-7; D ambiguous. The CDR3 has 14 residues. Germline lookup yields CDR1 SSHAT and CDR2 FNYEAQ (reference sequence). Trimming took 5 bases from V and 2 from J, leaving 13 bases between them. The DNA of the CDR3 is TGTGCCAGCAGCCAAGGCACTGGGCCCTACGAGCAGTACTTC. It yields the protein CASSQGTGPYEQYF.

This clone was counted between two and nine times. The chain is built from TRBV7-9 and TRBJ2-4; no clear D. CDR3 length: 16 amino acids. V was shortened by 5 bases and J by 0 bases, with 14 bases between the two germline ends. Germline values: CDR1 SEHNR, CDR2 FQNEAQ (reference sequence). CDR3 in amino acids: CASSPTFGPAKNIQYF. The CDR3 DNA sequence: TGTGCCAGCAGCCCAACGTTCGGACCAGCCAAAAACATTCAGTACTTC.

The chain uses TRBV5-6 and TRBJ2-5, with 11 bases lining up with TRBD1. Looked up from germline, CDR1 is SGHDT and CDR2 is YYEEEE. Trimming removed 3 bases from V and 4 bases from J; junction bases left unmatched: 2. The CDR3 has 14 amino acids. CDR3: CASSYGQGAETQYF. Written as DNA, the CDR3 is TGTGCCAGCAGCTACGGACAGGGGGCAGAGACCCAGTACTTC.

The chain carries TRBV6-5 and TRBJ1-1; no firm D call. The V end lost 6 bases, the J end lost 0 bases, and 11 bases lay between the germline ends. The CDR3 loop spans 14 amino acids. CDR1 and CDR2 from the germline V gene are MNHEY and SVGAGI. The CDR3 DNA is TGTGCCAGCAGCCCCTCGATCTTGAACACTGAAGCTTTCTTT. It yields the protein CASSPSILNTEAFF.

This clone was seen more than once but under ten times. V and J are TRBV2 and TRBJ2-3; 10 bases align to TRBD2. Germline V gene sequence: CDR1 SNHLY, CDR2 FYNNEI. The CDR3 runs 17 residues. The trim removed 7 bases at V and 4 bases at J, leaving 14 bases unmatched. CDR3 residues: CASTDLSGRAVADTQYF. For the CDR3, the DNA is TGTGCCAGCACGGATTTGAGCGGGAGGGCCGTGGCAGATACGCAGTATTTT. The whole variable domain, remainder taken from reference TRBV2 and TRBJ2-3, is EPEVTQTPSHQVTQMGQEVILRCVPISNHLYFYWYRQILGQKVEFLVSFYNNEISEKSEIFDDQFSVERPDGSNFTLKIRSTKLEDSAMYFCASTDLSGRAVADTQYFGPGTRLTVL.

This clone occurred a few times. CDR3 nucleotides: TGTGCCAGCAGCTTAGGGGATCGAGTGAACACTGAAGCTTTCTTT. Protein product: CASSLGDRVNTEAFF. The chain has TRBV13 and TRBJ1-1; D gene unclear. V shed 0 bases and J shed 0 bases, with 8 bases lying between them. The CDR3 contains 15 residues. Germline-derived CDR1 and CDR2 are PRHDT and FYEKMQ (reference sequence).

This clone is termed medium-sized (0.01 to 0.1%). The gene calls are TRBV4-1 and TRBJ1-1, with a weak D call TRBD1 (5 bases). The CDR3 runs 14 residues. The V gene lost 1 base and the J gene lost 4 bases, with 10 bases spanning the gap. Per the germline V gene, CDR1 is MGHRA and CDR2 is YSYEKL. Here the CDR3 reads CASSQGGTTTEAFF. In nucleotides, the CDR3 is TGCGCCAGCAGCCAAGGGGGGACTACCACTGAAGCTTTCTTT.

In its sample, this clone is medium-sized. V and J are TRBV5-1 and TRBJ2-7; a possible D gene is TRBD2 (6 bases). Trimming stripped 2 bases from V and 3 bases from J, with 9 bases between. This CDR3 is built from 13 residues. In germline, CDR1 is SGHRS, CDR2 YFSETQ. For the CDR3, the DNA is TGCGCCAGCAGCTTCCGGGACTTCTACGAGCAGTACTTC. Translation gives CASSFRDFYEQYF.

The chain joins TRBV18 to TRBJ2-5; the D is unclear. From germline, CDR1 is KGHSH and CDR2 LQKENI. V lost 0 bases, J lost 7 bases, and 6 bases lay in between. The CDR3 runs 12 residues. The DNA of the CDR3 is TGTGCCAGCTCACCACCGGGTACGACCCAGTACTTC. It encodes CASSPPGTTQYF.

This clone was recorded a few times. The chain joins TRBV9 to TRBJ2-7; a weak D match, TRBD2 (5 bases). The germline V gene has CDR1 SGDLS and CDR2 YYNGEE. V dropped 4 bases and J dropped 0 bases, with 11 bases sitting between them. The CDR3 extends over 14 amino acids. The DNA of the CDR3 is TGTGCCAGCAGCTTTAGCGTTGGCTCCTACGAGCAGTACTTC. Protein: CASSFSVGSYEQYF. The full variable domain, with the rest looked up from reference TRBV9 and TRBJ2-7, is DSGVTQTPKHLITATGQRVTLRCSPRSGDLSVYWYQQSLDQGLQFLIQYYNGEERAKGNILERFSAQQFPDLHSELNLSSLELGDSALYFCASSFSVGSYEQYFGPGTRLTVT.

V and J are TRBV10-3 and TRBJ1-6; no reliable D call. The CDR3 covers 14 residues. The germline gives CDR1 ENHRY, CDR2 SYGVKD. Deletions cut 2 bases from V and 10 bases from J, with 12 bases between. The DNA for the CDR3 is TGTGCCATCAGTGAGAGGCGGCTTCGGTCACCCCTCCACTTT. Translated, it gives CAISERRLRSPLHF.

This chain links TRBV5-1 with TRBJ2-1, with D uncertain. This CDR3 is 15 amino acids long. Trimming cost V 5 bases and J 3 bases, with 15 bases left between them. Germline V gives CDR1 SGHRS, CDR2 YFSETQ. For the CDR3, the DNA is TGCGCCAGCAGGGCGGACGGAACCTTCTACAATGAGCAGTTCTTC. Residues: CASRADGTFYNEQFF.

The chain uses TRBV11-3 and TRBJ2-3; D remains ambiguous. Trimming took 1 base from V and 2 from J, leaving 10 bases between them. This CDR3 spans 15 amino acids. Germline V gives CDR1 SGHNT, CDR2 YENEEA. The CDR3 protein is CASSLGATNTDTQYF. The CDR3, as DNA: TGTGCCAGCAGCTTAGGGGCCACTAACACAGATACGCAGTATTTT.

This clone is deemed medium-sized. This chain links TRBV2 with TRBJ2-2; 9 nucleotides match TRBD1. After removal of 8 bases from V and 3 bases from J, the junction contained 7 bases not matched to a gene. Germline CDR1 SNHLY, CDR2 FYNNEI. The CDR3 is 15 residues long. As DNA, the CDR3 is TGTGCCAGCGGGATCGGGACAGGGCACACCGGGGAGCTGTTTTTT. Translation: CASGIGTGHTGELFF.

The chain carries TRBV4-3 and TRBJ2-7; 7 bases are shared with TRBD1. This CDR3 has 15 residues. CDR1 is LGHNA, CDR2 YSLEER, per germline. The V and J ends lost 1 base and 3 bases, in that order; junction bases with no gene match: 6. CDR3 in DNA: TGCGCCAGCAGCCAAGGCCCCGGGACAGTCTACGAGCAGTACTTC. As protein: CASSQGPGTVYEQYF.